One and the same sample provided the 8 T cell receptor beta chains below, sequenced in a study of blood T cell repertoires in COVID-19. Here immunoSEQ multiplex PCR was the method, and the copy in TCRdb shows in-frame clones only, minus some. This table holds about 87,000 clones, roughly four fifths found once. The sequenced sample was peripheral blood. These receptors were taken from a woman aged 70-85 years with acute or convalescent COVID-19.

This rearrangement joins TRBV6-6 to TRBJ2-1; possible D gene TRBD2, 5 bases. The germline gives CDR1 MNHNY, CDR2 SVGAGI (reference sequence). V lost 6 bases and J lost 7, with 10 bases in between. The CDR3 contains 12 residues. CDR3 nucleotides: TGTGCCAGCAGCTCACTAGGGAATGAGCAGTTCTTC. Translating gives CASSSLGNEQFF.

The chain joins TRBV9 to TRBJ1-1; 7 bases agree with TRBD1. This CDR3 is 14 amino acids long. J was trimmed by 11 bases and V by 0 bases; bases with no gene match: 10. CDR1 and CDR2 from the germline V gene are SGDLS and YYNGEE. The CDR3 region has the DNA TGTGCCAGCAGCGTAGGGGACAGCTCCTACGCGGCTTTCTTT. This gives the protein CASSVGDSSYAAFF. Variable domain in full (rest from reference TRBV9 and TRBJ1-1): DSGVTQTPKHLITATGQRVTLRCSPRSGDLSVYWYQQSLDQGLQFLIQYYNGEERAKGNILERFSAQQFPDLHSELNLSSLELGDSALYFCASSVGDSSYAAFFGQGTRLTVV.

The rearrangement joins TRBV2 to TRBJ2-7; 9 bases line up with TRBD1. The J segment lost 0 bases and the V segment lost 7 bases, leaving 1 base of the junction unmatched. The CDR3 is 13 residues long. Germline values: CDR1 SNHLY, CDR2 FYNNEI. CDR3 region: CASTGQGSYEQYF. CDR3 in DNA: TGTGCCAGCACGGGACAGGGCTCCTACGAGCAGTACTTC.

The chain joins TRBV5-8 to TRBJ2-4, with TRBD1 matching over 8 bases. V shed 5 bases and J 3 bases; nucleotides not matched to a gene: 7. Germline lookup yields CDR1 SGHTS and CDR2 YDEGEE. This CDR3 spans 15 amino acids. CDR3 sequence: CASRFTTGDKNIQYF. CDR3 nucleotides: TGTGCCAGCAGGTTTACGACAGGGGACAAAAACATTCAGTACTTC.

J is TRBJ1-1 and V is TRBV30, with TRBD1 matching 7 bases. J lost 1 base, V lost 2 bases, and 4 bases had no gene match. The germline CDR1 and CDR2 sequences are GTSNPN and SVGIG (reference sequence). The CDR3 is 14 amino acids. This CDR3 reads CAWSYRQGNTEAFF. The CDR3 bases are TGTGCCTGGAGTTACCGACAGGGGAACACTGAAGCTTTCTTT. Supplemented by reference TRBV30 and TRBJ1-1, the full variable domain reads SQTIHQWPATLVQPVGSPLSLECTVEGTSNPNLYWYRQAAGRGLQLLFYSVGIGQISSEVPQNLSASRPQDRQFILSSKKLLLSDSGFYLCAWSYRQGNTEAFFGQGTRLTVV.

The rearrangement joins TRBV7-9 to TRBJ1-4; D is perhaps TRBD1 (5 bases). The ends were cut back, 3 bases at V and 6 bases at J, with 11 bases in the middle. Germline values: CDR1 SEHNR, CDR2 FQNEAQ (reference sequence). The CDR3 spans 14 residues. For the CDR3, the DNA is TGTGCCAGCAGCTTTTACAGGCTAGATGAAAAACTGTTTTTT. Its protein is CASSFYRLDEKLFF.

This clone was recorded once. J is TRBJ1-1 and V is TRBV2, with no clear D. Germline V CDR1 and CDR2: SNHLY, FYNNEI. The ends were cut back, 7 bases at V and 1 base at J, with 7 bases in the middle. The CDR3 runs to 12 residues. The CDR3 spells CASIGRNTEAFF. The CDR3 nucleotides are TGTGCCAGCATAGGGAGGAACACTGAAGCTTTCTTT.

This clone was seen more than once but under ten times. This chain links TRBV9 with TRBJ2-1; TRBD2 aligns across 8 bases. CDR1 SGDLS and CDR2 YYNGEE come from the germline V gene. Germline trimming cut 6 bases from V and 4 bases from J; bases unmatched to any gene: 6. The CDR3 sequence is 14 residues long. The CDR3 region has the DNA TGTGCCAGCACCACCGGACTAGCTTACAATGAGCAGTTCTTC. Its protein is CASTTGLAYNEQFF.